These 26 T cell receptor beta chains came from one sample sequenced in a study of blood T cell repertoires in COVID-19. Assay: immunoSEQ multiplex PCR; the TCRdb copy retains only in-frame clones and omits some. This repertoire shows more than 200,000 clones, 80% to 90% found once; its top ten account for under 2.5%. Sequencing was performed on peripheral blood. These receptors were taken from a man between 25 and 39 years old with active or convalescent COVID-19.

The chain combines TRBV7-2 with TRBJ2-3, with D maybe TRBD2 (6 bases). Germline V lookup: CDR1 SGHTA, CDR2 FQGNSA. This CDR3 spans 16 amino acids. Trimming pared 1 base from V and 6 bases from J, leaving 17 bases between. CDR3 DNA sequence: TGTGCCAGCAGCTTAGGGGGGGATCTACGGATTGATACGCAGTATTTT. Translated, it gives CASSLGGDLRIDTQYF.

The V and J genes are TRBV7-2 and TRBJ1-2; the match to TRBD1 covers 9 bases. CDR3 length: 16 amino acids. Germline assignment: CDR1 SGHTA and CDR2 FQGNSA. The V and J ends lost 1 base and 1 base, in that order; junction bases with no gene match: 4. CDR3 sequence: CASSLGGQGVNYGYTF. The CDR3 nucleotides are TGTGCCAGCAGCTTAGGGGGACAGGGAGTTAACTATGGCTACACCTTC.

The rearrangement joins TRBV29-1 to TRBJ1-1; D remains unclear. This CDR3 is 13 amino acids long. The V end was cut by 5 bases, the J end by 5 bases, with 15 bases between. Looked up from germline, CDR1 is SQVTM and CDR2 is ANQGSEA. The CDR3 nucleotides read TGCAGCGTTCTTGGTGAGGGTGGAACTGAAGCTTTCTTT. This encodes CSVLGEGGTEAFF.

This clone was recorded a few times. The chain uses TRBV20-1 and TRBJ1-5, with D possibly being TRBD1 (5 bases). V was shortened by 3 bases and J by 6 bases, with 24 bases between the two germline ends. Per germline, CDR1 DFQATT and CDR2 SNEGSKA (reference sequence). The CDR3 spans 17 residues. The DNA for the CDR3 is TGCAGTGCTAGTGATGGGGCAACGGCAGGGTTGCGTCAGCCCCAGCATTTT. This translates into CSASDGATAGLRQPQHF.

The gene calls are TRBV2 and TRBJ1-6; D perhaps matches TRBD1 (6 bases). Germline V CDR1 and CDR2: SNHLY, FYNNEI. CDR3 length equals 12 residues. The V end lost 4 bases, the J end lost 10 bases, and 8 bases lay between the germline ends. This CDR3 reads CASSGTESPLHF. In DNA form, the CDR3 reads TGTGCCAGCAGTGGGACAGAATCACCCCTCCACTTT.

CDR3 DNA sequence: TGTGCCAGTAGTACCCAGGACTTGAACACTGAAGCTTTCTTT. Residues: CASSTQDLNTEAFF. The genes are TRBV19 and TRBJ1-1; D ambiguous. The CDR3 spans 14 residues. Germline-derived CDR1 and CDR2 are LNHDA and SQIVND (reference sequence). Between the trimmed V and J ends, which lost 4 bases and 0 bases, there was a span of 9 bases.

V and J are TRBV13 and TRBJ2-5, with TRBD1 matching 9 bases. Trimming cost V 4 bases and J 4 bases; bases outside gene matches: 7. Per germline, CDR1 PRHDT and CDR2 FYEKMQ (reference sequence). CDR3 length: 15 residues. Here the CDR3 DNA reads TGTGCCAGCAGCTCAGGACAGGGGACGCGAGAGACCCAGTACTTC. Its protein is CASSSGQGTRETQYF.

The rearrangement uses TRBV11-1 and TRBJ2-2; D gene uncertain. Germline V gene lookup returns CDR1 SGHAT and CDR2 FQDESV (reference sequence). The CDR3 is 11 residues long. V shed 7 bases and J shed 6 bases, with 6 bases lying between them. CDR3 bases: TGTGCCAGCACCGAGGCCGGGGAGCTGTTTTTT. Protein: CASTEAGELFF.

The chain carries TRBV19 and TRBJ1-2; tentatively, D is TRBD1 (5 bases). There are 15 residues in the CDR3. V lost 6 bases and J 8 bases, leaving 22 bases between the germline ends. CDR1 and CDR2 from the germline V gene are LNHDA and SQIVND (reference sequence). The CDR3 here is CASRPTEAGPYGYTF. CDR3 DNA sequence: TGTGCCAGTAGGCCAACCGAGGCAGGGCCCTACGGCTACACCTTC.

The chain is built from TRBV5-8 and TRBJ1-5; D might be TRBD1 (5 bases). The length of the CDR3 is 15 residues. Trimming pared 0 bases from V and 3 bases from J, leaving 10 bases between. Germline V gene lookup returns CDR1 SGHTS and CDR2 YDEGEE. The CDR3 spells CASSLVPGLNQPQHF. CDR3 bases: TGTGCCAGCAGCTTGGTCCCGGGACTCAATCAGCCCCAGCATTTT.

V gene TRBV7-4 combines with J gene TRBJ2-5, with TRBD2 matching over 15 bases. CDR3 length: 17 amino acids. Germline V gene data show CDR1 as SGHVT and CDR2 as SQSDAQ. J gave up 0 bases and V 5 bases, and 4 bases lay outside the gene matches. The DNA for the CDR3 is TGTGCCAGCAGCGGACTAGCGGGGGGGCCATACCAAGAGACCCAGTACTTC. Translated: CASSGLAGGPYQETQYF. Combining the CDR3 with reference TRBV7-4 and TRBJ2-5 gives the whole variable domain GAGVSQSPRYKVAKRGRDVALRCDSISGHVTLYWYRQTLGQGSEVLTYSQSDAQRDKSGRPSGRFSAERPERSVSTLKIQRTEQGDSAVYLCASSGLAGGPYQETQYFGPGTRLLVL.

The V and J genes are TRBV5-4 and TRBJ1-4; possibly TRBD1 for D (6 bases). The CDR3 runs to 15 residues. V shed 1 base and J shed 9 bases, with 16 bases lying between them. Germline-derived CDR1 and CDR2 are SGHNT and YYREEE (reference sequence). For the CDR3, the DNA is TGTGCCAGCAGCTTGACAGGGACGGGGTTTAAAAAACTGTTTTTT. As protein: CASSLTGTGFKKLFF.

CDR3 bases: TGTGCCAGCAGCTTATCCAGTTACGAGCAGTACTTC. This gives the protein CASSLSSYEQYF. The gene calls are TRBV7-9 and TRBJ2-7; D is undetermined. V shed 2 bases and J shed 4 bases, with 6 bases lying between them. This CDR3 has 12 residues. Germline assignment: CDR1 SEHNR and CDR2 FQNEAQ (reference sequence).

The chain has TRBV27 and TRBJ1-6; TRBD1 matches 7 bases. V shed 4 bases and J 2 bases; nucleotides not matched to a gene: 5. CDR1 and CDR2 (germline): MNHEY, SMNVEV (reference sequence). The CDR3 runs 16 residues. DNA for the CDR3: TGTGCCAGCAGTTCCAACAGGGGTACCTATAATTCACCCCTCCACTTT. Residues: CASSSNRGTYNSPLHF.

This clone has a handful of counts. The chain carries TRBV29-1 and TRBJ2-7; 9 nucleotides agree with TRBD1. Germline CDR1 and CDR2: SQVTM and ANQGSEA. The CDR3 totals 15 residues. After removal of 5 bases from V and 1 base from J, the junction contained 9 bases not matched to a gene. The CDR3 nucleotides are TGCAGCGTTTCTCCCGGGGACAGGGTTTCCTACGAGCAGTACTTC. Protein sequence: CSVSPGDRVSYEQYF.

This clone was observed a few times. The V call is TRBV6-2 or TRBV6-3, the J call TRBJ2-3, with 7 nucleotides matching TRBD1. The junction had 7 bases not matched to a gene; V was cut back by 3 bases and J by 4 bases. CDR1 and CDR2 (germline): MNHEY, SVGEGT. The CDR3 sequence is 15 residues long. CDR3 in DNA: TGTGCCAGCAGTTATGACAGGGAAAAATCAGATACGCAGTATTTT. Its translation: CASSYDREKSDTQYF.

V is TRBV10-1 and J is TRBJ2-3; D is possibly TRBD1 (6 bases). There are 14 residues in the CDR3. Looked up from germline, CDR1 is WNHNN and CDR2 is SYGVQD (reference sequence). V was pared by 4 bases and J by 2 bases, with 10 bases between. CDR3 nucleotide sequence: TGCGCCAGCAGTGGGGACACAGTCACAGATACGCAGTATTTT. This encodes CASSGDTVTDTQYF.

The chain has TRBV4-1 and TRBJ2-3, with 8 bases fitting TRBD2. V trimming: 0 bases; J trimming: 1 base; junction bases outside the gene matches: 6. This CDR3 spans 17 amino acids. Germline CDR1 is MGHRA and CDR2 is YSYEKL. CDR3: CASSQESPAGGTDTQYF. CDR3 coding DNA: TGCGCCAGCAGCCAAGAGTCTCCAGCGGGGGGCACAGATACGCAGTATTTT.

The chain recombines TRBV13 with TRBJ1-2; D ambiguous. Germline CDR1 reads PRHDT; CDR2 reads FYEKMQ (reference sequence). V was trimmed by 6 bases and J by 1 base, leaving 12 bases between them. CDR3 length equals 14 residues. As DNA, the CDR3 is TGTGCCAGCAGGCGAAATAAACTTAACTATGGCTACACCTTC. Its translation is CASRRNKLNYGYTF.

This clone was counted once. The rearrangement joins TRBV7-2 to TRBJ1-5, with D maybe TRBD1 (5 bases). Trimming removed 1 base from V and 11 bases from J, with 12 bases in between. CDR3 length: 13 residues. Germline V lookup: CDR1 SGHTA, CDR2 FQGNSA. The CDR3: CASSLVGWGAQHF. DNA of the CDR3: TGTGCCAGCAGCTTAGTAGGATGGGGGGCCCAGCATTTT.

V is TRBV7-8 and J is TRBJ2-5, with TRBD2 matching 11 bases. The ends lost 1 base at V and 5 bases at J; junction bases unmatched: 6. Germline CDR1 and CDR2: SGHVS and FQNEAQ. CDR3 length: 16 residues. The CDR3 here is CASSLEVAGGWETQYF. The CDR3 bases are TGTGCCAGCAGCTTAGAAGTAGCGGGGGGGTGGGAGACCCAGTACTTC.

The count of this clone is one. The chain uses TRBV6-5 and TRBJ2-4; D is perhaps TRBD1 (6 bases). Germline V CDR1 and CDR2: MNHEY, SVGAGI. The V end lost 6 bases, the J end lost 0 bases, and 12 bases lay between the germline ends. The CDR3 is 15 residues long. This CDR3 reads CASRDRTLAKNIQYF. Written as DNA, the CDR3 is TGTGCCAGCAGGGACAGAACTTTAGCCAAAAACATTCAGTACTTC.

The table lists this clone with a count of one. This sequence joins TRBV30 and TRBJ1-2, with D uncertain. V lost 4 bases and J lost 3, with 15 bases in between. CDR1 and CDR2 from the germline V gene are GTSNPN and SVGIG (reference sequence). This CDR3 has 14 residues. The CDR3 region is CAWNGVQTDYGYTF. CDR3 DNA: TGTGCCTGGAACGGGGTCCAGACCGACTATGGCTACACCTTC.

This clone was seen a few times. This chain connects TRBV19 to TRBJ1-5; 9 bases line up with TRBD1. CDR1 and CDR2 from the germline V gene are LNHDA and SQIVND (reference sequence). The CDR3 loop spans 15 amino acids. V lost 7 bases, J lost 4 bases, and 8 bases stayed unmatched. In DNA, the CDR3 is TGTGCCAGTAATGACAGGGGGGACAGTAATCAGCCCCAGCATTTT. Protein product: CASNDRGDSNQPQHF.

The chain recombines TRBV20-1 with TRBJ2-3, with 9 nucleotides matching TRBD2. Per the germline V gene, CDR1 is DFQATT and CDR2 is SNEGSKA (reference sequence). Losses at the gene ends were 3 bases for V and 3 bases for J; bases not matched to a gene: 13. This CDR3 is 17 amino acids long. The CDR3 sequence is CSASWGLAGMGTDTQYF. The CDR3, as DNA: TGCAGTGCTAGTTGGGGGCTAGCGGGGATGGGGACAGATACGCAGTATTTT.

In DNA, the CDR3 is TGTGCCAGCAGCTTGCGGGGCTATGGCTACACCTTC. Encoded protein: CASSLRGYGYTF. This chain joins TRBV5-8 and TRBJ1-2; D is unresolved. In germline, CDR1 is SGHTS, CDR2 YDEGEE. The CDR3 consists of 12 residues. V was trimmed by 1 base and J by 4 bases, leaving 5 bases between them.